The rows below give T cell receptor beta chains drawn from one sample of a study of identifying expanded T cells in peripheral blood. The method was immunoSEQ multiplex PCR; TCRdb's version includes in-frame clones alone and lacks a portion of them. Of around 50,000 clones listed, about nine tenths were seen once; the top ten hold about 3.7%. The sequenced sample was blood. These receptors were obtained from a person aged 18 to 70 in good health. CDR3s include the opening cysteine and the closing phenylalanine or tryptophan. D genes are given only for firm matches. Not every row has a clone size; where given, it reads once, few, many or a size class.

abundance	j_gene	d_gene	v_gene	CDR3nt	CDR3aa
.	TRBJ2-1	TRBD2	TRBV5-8	TGTGCCAGCAGCTTGGACCAGCGGGGGAACAATGAACAGTTCTTC	CASSLDQRGNNEQFF
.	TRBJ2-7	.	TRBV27	TGTGCCAGCCGGAATTACCAGTCCTACGAGCAGTACTTC	CASRNYQSYEQYF
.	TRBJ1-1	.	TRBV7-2	TGTGCCAGCAGCTTATTAGGGAGGGCTTTCTTT	CASSLLGRAFF
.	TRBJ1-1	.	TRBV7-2	TGTGCCAGCAGCGGATTGGGGTTTACGGCTTTCTTT	CASSGLGFTAFF
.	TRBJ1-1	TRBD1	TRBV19	TGTGCCAGTAGTAAAACCCGGGACAGGTCCCTAGACACTGAAGCTTTCTTT	CASSKTRDRSLDTEAFF
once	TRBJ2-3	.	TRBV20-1	TGCAGTGCTACATGGGGAGATACGCAGTATTTT	CSATWGDTQYF
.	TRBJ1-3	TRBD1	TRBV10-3	TGTGCCATCAGCACCTACAGGGGACCCACGGTGGCTGGAAACACCATATATTTT	CAISTYRGPTVAGNTIYF
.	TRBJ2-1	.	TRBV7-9	TGTGCCAGCAGCGAGGGGCAGGGAAGAGCCAATGAGCAGTTCTTC	CASSEGQGRANEQFF
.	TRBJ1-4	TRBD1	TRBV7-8	TGTGCCAGCAGCAAGGACAGGGTTGCAACTAATGAAAAACTGTTTTTT	CASSKDRVATNEKLFF
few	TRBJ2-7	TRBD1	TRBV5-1	TGCGCCAGCAGCCCGGTTCGACAGGGGGACTACGAGCAGTACTTC	CASSPVRQGDYEQYF
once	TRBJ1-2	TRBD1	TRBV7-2	TGTGCCAGCAGCCCAAGACAGGGCTTAAATGGCTACACCTTC	CASSPRQGLNGYTF
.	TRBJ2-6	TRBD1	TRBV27	TGTGCCACCGGCACCGGACAGGAGTTCTCTGGGGCCAACGTCCTGACTTTC	CATGTGQEFSGANVLTF
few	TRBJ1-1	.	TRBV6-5	TGTGCCAGCAGTAGGGGGGACACTGAAGCTTTCTTT	CASSRGDTEAFF
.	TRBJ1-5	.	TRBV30	TGTGCCTGGAGTGAGGGCAATCAGCCCCAGCATTTT	CAWSEGNQPQHF
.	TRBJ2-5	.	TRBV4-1	TGCGCCAGCAGCCAGGAAGTATTTCAGGGTCGGGAGACCCAGTACTTC	CASSQEVFQGRETQYF
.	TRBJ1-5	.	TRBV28	TGTGCCAGCAGCCTCCAGACAGGTAGCAATCAGCCCCAGCATTTT	CASSLQTGSNQPQHF
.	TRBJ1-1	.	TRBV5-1	TGCGCCAGCAGCTTGGTTCCAGGGGAGGACACTGAAGCTTTCTTT	CASSLVPGEDTEAFF
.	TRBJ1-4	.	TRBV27	TGTGCCAGCAGTTTATCAGGGCGAGGAGAAAAACTGTTTTTT	CASSLSGRGEKLFF
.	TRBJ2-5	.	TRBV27	TGTGCCAGCAGTGAGAGATTGGGGACCCAGTACTTC	CASSERLGTQYF
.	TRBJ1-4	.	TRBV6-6	TGTGCCAGCTGGGGGGGAGGCGAAAAACTGTTTTTT	CASWGGGEKLFF
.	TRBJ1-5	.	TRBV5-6	TGTGCCAGCAGCAGGGGACCTGATCAGCCCCAGCATTTT	CASSRGPDQPQHF
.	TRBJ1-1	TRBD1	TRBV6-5	TGTGCCATCCAGACAGGGGTGGACACTGAAGCTTTCTTT	CAIQTGVDTEAFF